This T cell receptor (beta chain) was retrieved from a study of cytomegalovirus exposure and HLA in healthy donors. General study findings and limits: V- and J-gene trimming of TCR beta was linked (in a later analysis) to a missense DCLRE1C variant.

PCR used 60 Vbeta primers and 13 Jbeta primers. Methods used by the authors: About 80 million unique TCR beta chains, roughly 11 million of them shared, were counted by a later analysis. Assay used: immunoSEQ multiplex PCR; TCRdb lists only in-frame clones, some missing. V and J calls and clone size are copied from that table; D and trimming were computed from the DNA. The sample carries about 160,000 clones, about 83% recorded once. This CDR3 spans 15 amino acids. Germline values: CDR1 SGDLS, CDR2 YYNGEE. V was cut by 4 bases and J by 7 bases, with 15 bases left in between. There are a few counts of this clone. What it recognizes is unknown.

Sequencing was carried out using PBMCs. The clonotype was recovered from a man in his forties in good health and CMV-seropositive. This chain links TRBV9 with TRBJ1-6, with a weak D call TRBD1 (5 bases). The CDR3 sequence is CASSPFGQGNSPLHF. CDR3 nucleotide sequence: TGTGCCAGCAGCCCCTTCGGTCAGGGCAATTCACCCCTCCACTTT.